This T cell receptor (beta chain) was retrieved from a study of identical twins. Study findings and constraints: Out-of-frame alpha sequences common to twins were enriched for low generation probability.

This clonotype was observed a few times. The target antigen is unknown. TCRdb re-analysed the 5' RACE reads in MiXCR, keeping a single row per CDR3 protein. The sample records 350,000 or so distinct CDR3 sequences, about 10% being singletons. CDR1 is SQVTM, CDR2 ANQGSEA, per germline. Trimming cost V 4 bases and J 4 bases, with 10 bases left between them. This CDR3 comprises 12 residues. The sequence was obtained from a woman aged 50 to 60 in good health. Sequencing was carried out using naive T cells sorted from blood. The V and J genes are TRBV29-1 and TRBJ1-2; no definite D call. CDR3 residues: CSVASKSYGYTF. The CDR3 DNA is TGCAGCGTTGCGTCAAAATCCTATGGCTACACCTTC.